The clone carrying this T cell receptor (beta chain) was detected once. The data belong to a study of blood T cell repertoires in COVID-19. At the level of the study: COVID-19 samples from acute and convalescent phases originated in the United States, Italy and Spain. T cells, B-cell-depleted T cells, or PBMCs supplied cDNA or gDNA.

Per the authors' pipeline: Reference gene primer amplification in the assay estimated nucleated cell counts. Assay used: immunoSEQ multiplex PCR; TCRdb lists only in-frame clones, some missing. Clonal size and the V and J genes are those of that table, whereas D and trimming came from the DNA. This sample yields 50,000 to 65,000 clones, of which 70% to 90% are seen a single time; around 1.2% belongs to the top ten. Sequenced input: peripheral blood. The TCR sequence derives from a man in his 60s with acute or convalescent COVID-19.

CDR3 DNA: TGTGCCAGCGTTAATCGACAGGGGTACGAGCAGTACTTC. It is translated as CASVNRQGYEQYF. The chain couples TRBV25-1 to TRBJ2-7; 8 nucleotides match TRBD1. This CDR3 is built from 13 residues. Trimming at V came to 8 bases and at J to 4 bases, leaving 7 bases not matched to a gene. Germline V gene sequence: CDR1 MGHDK, CDR2 SYGVNS.